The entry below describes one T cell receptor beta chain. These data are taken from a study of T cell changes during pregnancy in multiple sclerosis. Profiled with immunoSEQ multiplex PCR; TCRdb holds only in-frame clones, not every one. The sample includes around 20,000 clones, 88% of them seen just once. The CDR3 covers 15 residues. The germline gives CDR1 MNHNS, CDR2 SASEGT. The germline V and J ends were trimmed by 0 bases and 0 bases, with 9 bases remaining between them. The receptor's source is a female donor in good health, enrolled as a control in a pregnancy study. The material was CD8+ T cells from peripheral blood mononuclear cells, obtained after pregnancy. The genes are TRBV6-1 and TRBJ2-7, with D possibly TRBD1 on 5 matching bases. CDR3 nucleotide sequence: TGTGCCAGCAGTGAAGCAAGGGGTAGCTCCTACGAGCAGTACTTC. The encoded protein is CASSEARGSSYEQYF.